These 11 T cell receptor beta chains originate from one sample sequenced in a study of OX40 agonist ivuxolimab in advanced cancers. Produced via immunoSEQ multiplex PCR; TCRdb's table is partial and in-frame only. The table lists some 20,000 clones, roughly four fifths of them singletons. The sequenced sample was CD4+ or CD8+ T cells sorted from blood, obtained in a trial of the OX40 agonist ivuxolimab. The receptors derive from an adult with an advanced solid tumor such as melanoma, head and neck, liver or kidney cancer.

The chain has TRBV5-1 and TRBJ1-2; perhaps TRBD1 as D (5 bases). CDR3 length equals 14 residues. The V gene's germline CDR1 is SGHRS and CDR2 YFSETQ. With 6 bases removed from V and 7 bases from J, the gap between germline ends came to 19 bases. CDR3 DNA sequence: TGCGCCAGCACCCACGATGGGGGATCGGGTGGCTACACCTTC. It encodes CASTHDGGSGGYTF.

The gene calls are TRBV6-5 and TRBJ2-7; no reliable D call. Germline CDR1 and CDR2: MNHEY and SVGAGI. V lost 5 bases and J 3 bases, leaving 8 bases between the germline ends. This CDR3 comprises 12 residues. The CDR3 reads CASSPTHYEQYF. For the CDR3, the DNA is TGTGCCAGCAGTCCCACCCACTACGAGCAGTACTTC.

This clone was detected only a few times. The chain combines TRBV19 with TRBJ1-2; D is perhaps TRBD1 (5 bases). The CDR3 runs to 13 residues. Trimming left V 9 bases short and J 8 bases short, with 19 bases between. CDR1 and CDR2 (germline): LNHDA, SQIVND (reference sequence). The CDR3 coding sequence is TGTGCCAGCACCCCGGCGGGACGGCGGGGCTACACCTTC. This codes for CASTPAGRRGYTF.

The chain joins TRBV28 to TRBJ1-1; D is ambiguous. The V end was cut by 7 bases, the J end by 6 bases, with 15 bases between. This CDR3 contains 13 residues. Germline V gene lookup returns CDR1 MDHEN and CDR2 SYDVKM. The DNA for the CDR3 is TGTGCCAGCACCCTCGAGGTAAAGGCTGAAGCTTTCTTT. Residues: CASTLEVKAEAFF. Together with reference TRBV28 and TRBJ1-1, the CDR3 gives the full variable domain: DVKVTQSSRYLVKRTGEKVFLECVQDMDHENMFWYRQDPGLGLRLIYFSYDVKMKEKGDIPEGYSVSREKKERFSLILESASTNQTSMYLCASTLEVKAEAFFGQGTRLTVV.

The sample holds one count of this clone. The chain couples TRBV28 to TRBJ2-1; D perhaps matches TRBD2 (7 bases). V lost 4 bases to trimming and J lost 0 bases, with 16 bases between them. The CDR3 sequence is 17 residues long. Germline assignment: CDR1 MDHEN and CDR2 SYDVKM. The CDR3 nucleotides read TGTGCCAGCAGTTCCCCGGGGGGCGCCAGCTCCTACAATGAGCAGTTCTTC. Its protein is CASSSPGGASSYNEQFF. Looking up the rest from reference TRBV28 and TRBJ2-1 gives the full variable domain: DVKVTQSSRYLVKRTGEKVFLECVQDMDHENMFWYRQDPGLGLRLIYFSYDVKMKEKGDIPEGYSVSREKKERFSLILESASTNQTSMYLCASSSPGGASSYNEQFFGPGTRLTVL.

The V call is TRBV30, the J call TRBJ2-5; D is unresolved. Germline V gives CDR1 GTSNPN, CDR2 SVGIG (reference sequence). The CDR3 totals 16 residues. The V gene lost 2 bases and the J gene lost 0 bases, with 16 bases spanning the gap. The CDR3 reads CAWSPTAAEYQETQYF. The CDR3 DNA reads TGTGCCTGGAGTCCCACCGCGGCCGAGTACCAAGAGACCCAGTACTTC.

The chain is built from TRBV18 and TRBJ1-5, with D perhaps matching TRBD1 (6 bases). The CDR3 extends over 14 amino acids. CDR1 is KGHSH and CDR2 is LQKENI in the germline V gene. V was clipped by 2 bases and J by 4 bases, with 9 bases between them. In DNA form, the CDR3 reads TGTGCCAGCTCACCAGGAGGGGGAAATCAGCCCCAGCATTTT. This gives the protein CASSPGGGNQPQHF.

The J gene is TRBJ2-2, the V gene TRBV7-2, with 10 bases lining up with TRBD2. The CDR3 runs 17 residues. Trimming took 2 bases from V and 5 from J; bases not matched to a gene: 8. Germline V lookup: CDR1 SGHTA, CDR2 FQGNSA. CDR3 loop: CASSLTGTSDWTGELFF. CDR3 DNA sequence: TGTGCCAGCAGCTTAACCGGGACTAGCGATTGGACCGGGGAGCTGTTTTTT.

The chain couples TRBV29-1 to TRBJ2-7; 7 bases are a match to TRBD1. V gave up 6 bases and J gave up 3 bases; unmatched junction bases: 14. The germline V gene encodes CDR1 SQVTM and CDR2 ANQGSEA. The CDR3 totals 15 residues. The CDR3 DNA reads as TGCAGCGTCCTACCTACAGGGGCTATAAACTACGAGCAGTACTTC. Its translation is CSVLPTGAINYEQYF.

The chain has TRBV5-6 and TRBJ1-4; 7 bases align to TRBD1. With V trimmed by 2 bases and J by 6 bases, 7 bases remained unmatched. The CDR3 has 15 amino acids. Germline V gene data show CDR1 as SGHDT and CDR2 as YYEEEE. CDR3 in DNA: TGTGCCAGCAGCTTAAAGGGAACAGGGGATGAAAAACTGTTTTTT. Translating it yields CASSLKGTGDEKLFF. The full variable domain, rest sourced from reference TRBV5-6 and TRBJ1-4, is DAGVTQSPTHLIKTRGQQVTLRCSPKSGHDTVSWYQQALGQGPQFIFQYYEEEERQRGNFPDRFSGHQFPNYSSELNVNALLLGDSALYLCASSLKGTGDEKLFFGSGTQLSVL.

This chain links TRBV28 with TRBJ2-5, with D unresolved. This CDR3 region has 10 residues. Germline CDR1 MDHEN, CDR2 SYDVKM. Trimming took 5 bases from V and 2 from J, leaving 0 bases between them. The CDR3 DNA is TGTGCCAGCAGTCAAGAGACCCAGTACTTC. Its translation is CASSQETQYF. Full variable domain (rest looked up from reference TRBV28 and TRBJ2-5): DVKVTQSSRYLVKRTGEKVFLECVQDMDHENMFWYRQDPGLGLRLIYFSYDVKMKEKGDIPEGYSVSREKKERFSLILESASTNQTSMYLCASSQETQYFGPGTRLLVL.